The 3 T cell receptor beta chains reported below all come from one sample, sequenced in a study of CD8+ T cells in alopecia areata. Extracted from the samples, RNA was reverse transcribed into cDNA to serve as the sequencing template. Assay: immunoSEQ multiplex PCR; the TCRdb copy retains only in-frame clones and omits some. The repertoire holds about 150,000 clones, with less than 65% as singletons. The sequenced sample consisted of CD8+ T cells sorted from blood. The receptors were gathered from a human donor in good health.

The V call is TRBV29-1, the J call TRBJ2-1, with a weak D call TRBD2 (5 bases). V shed 6 bases and J shed 5 bases, with 5 bases lying between them. The CDR3 runs to 10 residues. Germline V gene data show CDR1 as SQVTM and CDR2 as ANQGSEA. CDR3 amino acids: CSVRDNEQFF. The CDR3 nucleotides read TGCAGCGTGCGGGACAATGAGCAGTTCTTC.

A word on this clone: Distinct nucleotide sequences in the sample also encode this CDR3. V gene TRBV9 combines with J gene TRBJ2-1, with D perhaps TRBD2 (5 bases). This CDR3 comprises 14 residues. The germline CDR1 and CDR2 sequences are SGDLS and YYNGEE. Trimming cost V 0 bases and J 3 bases, with 7 bases left between them. DNA of the CDR3: TGTGCCAGCAGCGTAGACGGGAACTACAATGAGCAGTTCTTC. Residues: CASSVDGNYNEQFF.

This clone was seen a handful of times. V gene TRBV10-1 combines with J gene TRBJ1-4, with a possible D match to TRBD1 (6 bases). V gave up 5 bases and J gave up 0 bases, with 7 bases separating them. This CDR3 contains 14 residues. Germline CDR1 reads WNHNN; CDR2 reads SYGVQD (reference sequence). This chain's CDR3 is CASSRTATNEKLFF. The CDR3 nucleotides are TGCGCCAGCAGTCGGACAGCAACTAATGAAAAACTGTTTTTT.